The text below deals with one T cell receptor (beta chain). The sample originates from a study of control samples from healthy donors and cancer patients. The protocol was immunoSEQ multiplex PCR, while the TCRdb copy is restricted to in-frame clones and leaves out a portion. The repertoire holds roughly 80,000 clones, 70% to 90% seen once, with around 5.7% in the top ten. There are 16 residues in the CDR3. In germline, CDR1 is MNHNS, CDR2 SASEGT. Trimming at V came to 2 bases and at J to 4 bases, leaving 1 base not matched to a gene. This receptor was obtained from a woman aged 45-59 years in good health. The source material was blood. The rearrangement links TRBV6-1 to TRBJ2-2; TRBD2 aligns across 13 bases. This CDR3 is CASSERTSGGTGELFF. CDR3 nucleotides: TGTGCCAGCAGTGAAAGGACTAGCGGGGGCACCGGGGAGCTGTTTTTT.